This entry concerns a single T cell receptor beta chain. As yet, its antigen is unknown. The data are from a study of cytomegalovirus exposure and HLA in healthy donors. About the study: A later analysis reported the same platform for the roughly 120 validation repertoires and the 500 to 700 first-cohort repertoires. General study points: A later analysis found first-cohort TCR clusters tended to co-occur in the 120 or so validation repertoires.

The germline V gene encodes CDR1 SGHRS and CDR2 YFSETQ. The CDR3 is 14 amino acids. V gave up 0 bases and J gave up 4 bases, with 10 bases separating them. Data came from immunoSEQ multiplex PCR; TCRdb stores just in-frame clones and leaves some out. In the table there are a few hundred thousand clones, approximately 80% of which are singletons. The rearrangement links TRBV5-1 to TRBJ1-1; a possible D gene is TRBD1 (5 bases). This TCR came from a woman younger than 45 in good health and CMV-seropositive. Sequenced sample: PBMCs. CDR3 in DNA: TGCGCCAGCAGCTTGGACAGGTTACCCACTGAAGCTTTCTTT. It translates to CASSLDRLPTEAFF.